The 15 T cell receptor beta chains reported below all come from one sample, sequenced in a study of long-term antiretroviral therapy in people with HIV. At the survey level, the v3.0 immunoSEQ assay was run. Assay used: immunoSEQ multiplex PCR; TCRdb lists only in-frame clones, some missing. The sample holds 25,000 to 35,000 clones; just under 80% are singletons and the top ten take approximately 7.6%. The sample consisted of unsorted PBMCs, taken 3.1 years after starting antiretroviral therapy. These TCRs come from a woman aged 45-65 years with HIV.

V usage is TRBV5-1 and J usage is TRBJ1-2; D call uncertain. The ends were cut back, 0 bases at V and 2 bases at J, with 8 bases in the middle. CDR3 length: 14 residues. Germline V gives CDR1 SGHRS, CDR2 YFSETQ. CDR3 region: CASSLGDNNYGYTF. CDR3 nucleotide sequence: TGCGCCAGCAGCTTGGGAGACAACAACTATGGCTACACCTTC. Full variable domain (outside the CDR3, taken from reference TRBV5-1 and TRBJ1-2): KAGVTQTPRYLIKTRGQQVTLSCSPISGHRSVSWYQQTPGQGLQFLFEYFSETQRNKGNFPGRFSGRQFSNSRSEMNVSTLELGDSALYLCASSLGDNNYGYTFGSGTRLTVV.

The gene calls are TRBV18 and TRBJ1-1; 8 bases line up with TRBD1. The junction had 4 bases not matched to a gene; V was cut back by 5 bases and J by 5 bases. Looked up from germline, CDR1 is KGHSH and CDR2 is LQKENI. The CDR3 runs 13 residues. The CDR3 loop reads CASSTGQETEAFF. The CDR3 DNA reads TGTGCCAGCTCAACGGGACAGGAGACTGAAGCTTTCTTT. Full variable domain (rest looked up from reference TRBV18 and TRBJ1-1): NAGVMQNPRHLVRRRGQEARLRCSPMKGHSHVYWYRQLPEEGLKFMVYLQKENIIDESGMPKERFSAEFPKEGPSILRIQQVVRGDSAAYFCASSTGQETEAFFGQGTRLTVV.

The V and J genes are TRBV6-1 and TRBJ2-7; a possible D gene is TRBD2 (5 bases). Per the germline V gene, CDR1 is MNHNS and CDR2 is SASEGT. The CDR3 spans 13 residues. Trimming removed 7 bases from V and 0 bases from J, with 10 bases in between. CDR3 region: CASIQAGSYEQYV. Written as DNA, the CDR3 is TGTGCCAGCATCCAGGCGGGCTCCTACGAGCAGTACGTC.

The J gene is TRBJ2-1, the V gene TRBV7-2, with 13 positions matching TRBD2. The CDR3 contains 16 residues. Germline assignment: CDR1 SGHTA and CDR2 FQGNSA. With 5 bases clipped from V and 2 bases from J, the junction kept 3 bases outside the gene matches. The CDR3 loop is CASSRTSGRTYNEQFF. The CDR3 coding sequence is TGTGCCAGCAGCCGGACTAGCGGGAGAACCTACAATGAGCAGTTCTTC.

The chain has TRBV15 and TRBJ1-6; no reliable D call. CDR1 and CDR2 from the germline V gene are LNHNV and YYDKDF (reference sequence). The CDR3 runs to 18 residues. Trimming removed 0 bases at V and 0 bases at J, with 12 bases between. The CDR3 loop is CATSRDAVRTSYNSPLHF. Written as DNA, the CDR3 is TGTGCCACCAGCAGAGACGCCGTTCGAACCTCCTATAATTCACCCCTCCACTTT.

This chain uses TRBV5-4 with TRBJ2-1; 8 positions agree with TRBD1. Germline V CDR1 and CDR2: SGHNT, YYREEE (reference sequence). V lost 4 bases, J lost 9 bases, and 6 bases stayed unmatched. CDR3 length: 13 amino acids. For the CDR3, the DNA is TGTGCCAGCAGCCAGACAGGGGTGGGTGAGCAGTTCTTC. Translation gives CASSQTGVGEQFF.

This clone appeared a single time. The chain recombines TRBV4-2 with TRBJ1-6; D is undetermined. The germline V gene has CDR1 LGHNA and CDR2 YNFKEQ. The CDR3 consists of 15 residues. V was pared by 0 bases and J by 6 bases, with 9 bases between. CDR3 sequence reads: CASSQDLNPNSPLHF. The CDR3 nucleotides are TGTGCCAGCAGCCAAGATCTAAACCCTAATTCACCCCTCCACTTT.

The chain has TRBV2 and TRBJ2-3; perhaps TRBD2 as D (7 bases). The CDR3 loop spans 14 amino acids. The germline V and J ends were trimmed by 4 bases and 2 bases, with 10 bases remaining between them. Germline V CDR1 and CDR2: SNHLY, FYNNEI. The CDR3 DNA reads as TGTGCCAGCAGTGTTGCGGGGGCCACAGATACGCAGTATTTT. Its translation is CASSVAGATDTQYF.

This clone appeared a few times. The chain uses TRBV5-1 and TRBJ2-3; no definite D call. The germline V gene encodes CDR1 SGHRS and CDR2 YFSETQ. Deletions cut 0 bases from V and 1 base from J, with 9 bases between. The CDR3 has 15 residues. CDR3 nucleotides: TGCGCCAGCAGCTTGGAGTGGAGCCGCACAGATACGCAGTATTTT. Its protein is CASSLEWSRTDTQYF.

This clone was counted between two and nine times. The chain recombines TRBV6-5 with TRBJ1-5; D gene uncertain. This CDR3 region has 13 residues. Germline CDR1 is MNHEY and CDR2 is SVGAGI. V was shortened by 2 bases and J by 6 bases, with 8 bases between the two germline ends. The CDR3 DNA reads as TGTGCCAGCAGTTACAGTAGGAGTCAGCCCCAGCATTTT. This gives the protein CASSYSRSQPQHF.

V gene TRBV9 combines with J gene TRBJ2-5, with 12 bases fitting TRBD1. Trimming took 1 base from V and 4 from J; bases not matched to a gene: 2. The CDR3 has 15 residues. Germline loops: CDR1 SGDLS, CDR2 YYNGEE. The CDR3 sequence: CASSVRGQGAETQYF. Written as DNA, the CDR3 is TGTGCCAGCAGCGTACGGGGACAGGGGGCAGAGACCCAGTACTTC.

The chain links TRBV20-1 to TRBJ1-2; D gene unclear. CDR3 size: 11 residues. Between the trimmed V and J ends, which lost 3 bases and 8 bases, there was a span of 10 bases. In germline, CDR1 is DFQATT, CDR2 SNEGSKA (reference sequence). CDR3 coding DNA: TGCAGTGCTAGCGGCTGGCAGGGCTACACCTTC. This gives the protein CSASGWQGYTF.

DNA of the CDR3: TGTGCCAGCAGCGTAGGCCAGGTATACTATGGCTACACCTTC. Translating it yields CASSVGQVYYGYTF. The J gene is TRBJ1-2, the V gene TRBV9; the D is unclear. The CDR3 runs 14 residues. Germline V gives CDR1 SGDLS, CDR2 YYNGEE. The germline V and J ends were trimmed by 0 bases and 3 bases, with 9 bases remaining between them.

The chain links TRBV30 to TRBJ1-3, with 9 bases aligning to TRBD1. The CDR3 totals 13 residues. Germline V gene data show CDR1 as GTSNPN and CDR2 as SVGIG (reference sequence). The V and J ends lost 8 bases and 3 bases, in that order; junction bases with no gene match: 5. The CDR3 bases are TGTGCCGGGGAGGACAGGGGTGGAAACACCATATATTTT. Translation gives CAGEDRGGNTIYF.

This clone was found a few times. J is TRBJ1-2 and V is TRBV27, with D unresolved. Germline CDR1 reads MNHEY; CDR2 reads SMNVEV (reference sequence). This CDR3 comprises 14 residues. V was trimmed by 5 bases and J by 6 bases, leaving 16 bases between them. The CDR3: CASSPRAAHNGYTF. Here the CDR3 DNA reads TGTGCCAGCAGTCCCCGGGCCGCTCACAATGGCTACACCTTC.